In this sample, the clone carrying this T cell receptor (beta chain) turned up many times. The data belong to a study of identical twins. TCRdb recomputed calls from the 5' RACE reads with MiXCR, one row per CDR3 protein. Altogether approximately 600,000 distinct CDR3 sequences are present, under 8.5% being singletons, with the ten largest covering 1.6%. V was clipped by 7 bases and J by 1 base; unmatched bases: 9. CDR1 and CDR2 (germline): SQVTM, ANQGSEA. The CDR3 sequence is 14 residues long. The same specimen was also included in a second study, on yellow fever vaccine responses in identical twins.

The sequenced sample consisted of PBMCs. This sequence originates from a woman aged 18-29 years in good health. The chain uses TRBV29-1 and TRBJ1-1; TRBD1 matches at 7 bases. CDR3 in amino acids: CSAAGGQSNTEAFF. In DNA, the CDR3 is TGCAGCGCGGCCGGGGGACAGTCGAACACTGAAGCTTTCTTT.